This T cell receptor (beta chain) was sequenced in a study of T-cell memory formation after mild COVID-19. As for the study in general: Clusters were largely donor specific.

V lost 3 bases, J lost 4 bases, and 3 bases stayed unmatched. Germline CDR1 is LNHNV and CDR2 is YYDKDF (reference sequence). The CDR3 is 14 amino acids. This clonotype was observed a few times. TCRdb itself ran the 5' RACE reads through MiXCR, one entry per CDR3 protein. The sample has hundreds of thousands of distinct CDR3 sequences, roughly 18% seen once; the top ten hold approximately 12%. This chain connects TRBV15 to TRBJ2-7, with 10 bases identical to TRBD1. Sequencing was done on a sample of PBMCs or a T cell subset sorted from them (not recorded which). This TCR was sampled from an adult woman who had mild COVID-19 (a few samples of this study predate the infection). Cell type and time point are not known. CDR3 nucleotide sequence: TGTGCCACCAGCAGGGACAGGGGGGTTTACGAGCAGTACTTC. Translation gives CATSRDRGVYEQYF.